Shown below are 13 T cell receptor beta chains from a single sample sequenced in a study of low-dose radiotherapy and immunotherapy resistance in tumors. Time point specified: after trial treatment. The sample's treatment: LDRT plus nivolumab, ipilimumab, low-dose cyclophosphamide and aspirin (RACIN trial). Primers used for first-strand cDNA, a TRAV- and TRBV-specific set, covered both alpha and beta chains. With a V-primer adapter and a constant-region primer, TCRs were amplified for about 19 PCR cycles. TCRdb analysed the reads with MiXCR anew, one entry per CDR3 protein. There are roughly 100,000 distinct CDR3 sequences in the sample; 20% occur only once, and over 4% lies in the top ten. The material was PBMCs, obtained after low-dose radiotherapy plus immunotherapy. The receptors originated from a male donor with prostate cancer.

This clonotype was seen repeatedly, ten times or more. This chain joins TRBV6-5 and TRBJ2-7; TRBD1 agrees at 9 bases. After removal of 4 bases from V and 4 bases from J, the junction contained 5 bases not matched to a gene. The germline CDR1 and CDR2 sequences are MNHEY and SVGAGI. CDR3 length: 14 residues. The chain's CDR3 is CASSSTGGRYEQYF. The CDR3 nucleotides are TGTGCCAGCAGTTCGACAGGGGGGAGGTACGAGCAGTACTTC.

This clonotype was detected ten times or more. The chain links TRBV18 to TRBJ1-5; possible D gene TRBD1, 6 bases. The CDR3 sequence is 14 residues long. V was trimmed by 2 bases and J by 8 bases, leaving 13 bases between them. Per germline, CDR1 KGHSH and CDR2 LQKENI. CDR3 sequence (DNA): TGTGCCAGCTCACCAAAAGACAGGAAAAAGCCCCAGCATTTT. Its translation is CASSPKDRKKPQHF.

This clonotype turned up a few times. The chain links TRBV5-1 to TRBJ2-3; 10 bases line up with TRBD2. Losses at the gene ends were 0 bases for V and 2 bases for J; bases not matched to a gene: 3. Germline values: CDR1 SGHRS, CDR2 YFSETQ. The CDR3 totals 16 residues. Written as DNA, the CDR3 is TGCGCCAGCAGCTTGGAGCTAGCGGGGGACACAGATACGCAGTATTTT. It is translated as CASSLELAGDTDTQYF.

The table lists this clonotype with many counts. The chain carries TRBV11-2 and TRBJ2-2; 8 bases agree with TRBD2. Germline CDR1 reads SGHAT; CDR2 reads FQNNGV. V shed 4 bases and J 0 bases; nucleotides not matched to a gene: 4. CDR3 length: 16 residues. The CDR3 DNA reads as TGTGCCAGCAGCTCAAGACTAGCGACGAACACCGGGGAGCTGTTTTTT. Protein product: CASSSRLATNTGELFF.

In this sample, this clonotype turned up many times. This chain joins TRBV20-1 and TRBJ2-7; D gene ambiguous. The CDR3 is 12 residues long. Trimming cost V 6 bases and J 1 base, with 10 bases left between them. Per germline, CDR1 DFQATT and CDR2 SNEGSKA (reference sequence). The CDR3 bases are TGCAGTGCCTTGTGGGGATCCTACGAGCAGTACTTC. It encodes CSALWGSYEQYF.

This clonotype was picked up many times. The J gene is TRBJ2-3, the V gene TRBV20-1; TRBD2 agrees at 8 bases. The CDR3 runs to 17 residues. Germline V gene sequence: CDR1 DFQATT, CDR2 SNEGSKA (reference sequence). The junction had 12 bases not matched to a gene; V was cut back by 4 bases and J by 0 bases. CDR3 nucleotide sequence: TGCAGTGCTACGCCTAATTGGCGGGGGGCTAGCACAGATACGCAGTATTTT. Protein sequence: CSATPNWRGASTDTQYF.

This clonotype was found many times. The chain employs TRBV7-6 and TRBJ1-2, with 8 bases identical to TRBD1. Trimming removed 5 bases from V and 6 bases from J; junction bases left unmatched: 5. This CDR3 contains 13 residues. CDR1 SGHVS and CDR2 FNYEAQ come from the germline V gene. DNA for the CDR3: TGTGCCAGCAGCCCTACAGGGGGAGATGGCTACACCTTC. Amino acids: CASSPTGGDGYTF.

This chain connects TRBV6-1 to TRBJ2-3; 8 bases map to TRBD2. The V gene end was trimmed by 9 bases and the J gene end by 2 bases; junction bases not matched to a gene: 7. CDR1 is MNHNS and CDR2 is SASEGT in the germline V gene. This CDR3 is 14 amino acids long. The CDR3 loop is CASHREGVTDTQYF. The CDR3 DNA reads TGTGCCAGTCACCGGGAGGGCGTCACAGATACGCAGTATTTT.

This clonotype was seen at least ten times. The CDR3: CASLRHTGTKNTGELFF. CDR3 in DNA: TGCGCCAGCTTAAGGCATACCGGGACAAAGAACACCGGGGAGCTGTTTTTT. V usage is TRBV10-2 and J usage is TRBJ2-2; D perhaps matches TRBD1 (6 bases). The CDR3 sequence is 17 residues long. V lost 8 bases and J 1 base, leaving 20 bases between the germline ends. Germline V gives CDR1 WSHSY, CDR2 SAAADI.

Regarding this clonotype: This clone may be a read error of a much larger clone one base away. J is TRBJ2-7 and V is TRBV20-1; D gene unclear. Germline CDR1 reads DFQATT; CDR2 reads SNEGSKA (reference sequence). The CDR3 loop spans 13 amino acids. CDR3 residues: CSADHGSGYEHYF. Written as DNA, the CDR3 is TGCAGTGCGGACCACGGGTCTGGCTACGAGCATTACTTC.

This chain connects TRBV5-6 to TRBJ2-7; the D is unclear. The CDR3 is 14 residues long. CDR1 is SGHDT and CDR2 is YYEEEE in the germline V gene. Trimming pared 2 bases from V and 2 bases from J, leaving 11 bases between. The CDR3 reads CASSFFVKTYEQYF. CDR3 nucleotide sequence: TGTGCCAGCAGCTTCTTCGTAAAAACCTACGAGCAGTACTTC. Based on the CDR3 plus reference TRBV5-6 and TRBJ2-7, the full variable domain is DAGVTQSPTHLIKTRGQQVTLRCSPKSGHDTVSWYQQALGQGPQFIFQYYEEEERQRGNFPDRFSGHQFPNYSSELNVNALLLGDSALYLCASSFFVKTYEQYFGPGTRLTVT.

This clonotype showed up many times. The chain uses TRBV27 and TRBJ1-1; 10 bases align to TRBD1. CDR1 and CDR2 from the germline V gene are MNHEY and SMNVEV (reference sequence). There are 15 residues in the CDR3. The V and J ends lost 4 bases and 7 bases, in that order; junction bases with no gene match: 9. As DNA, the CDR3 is TGTGCCAGCAGTTCGCGACAGGGGGCACCGCTTGAAGCTTTCTTT. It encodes CASSSRQGAPLEAFF.

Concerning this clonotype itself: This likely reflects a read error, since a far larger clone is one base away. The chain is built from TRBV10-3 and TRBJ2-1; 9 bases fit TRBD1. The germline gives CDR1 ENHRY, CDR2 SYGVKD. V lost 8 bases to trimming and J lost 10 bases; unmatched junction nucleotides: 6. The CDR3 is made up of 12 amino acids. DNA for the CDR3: TGTGCCATCGGACAGGGGTCCTACGAGCAGTTCTTC. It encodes CAIGQGSYEQFF.